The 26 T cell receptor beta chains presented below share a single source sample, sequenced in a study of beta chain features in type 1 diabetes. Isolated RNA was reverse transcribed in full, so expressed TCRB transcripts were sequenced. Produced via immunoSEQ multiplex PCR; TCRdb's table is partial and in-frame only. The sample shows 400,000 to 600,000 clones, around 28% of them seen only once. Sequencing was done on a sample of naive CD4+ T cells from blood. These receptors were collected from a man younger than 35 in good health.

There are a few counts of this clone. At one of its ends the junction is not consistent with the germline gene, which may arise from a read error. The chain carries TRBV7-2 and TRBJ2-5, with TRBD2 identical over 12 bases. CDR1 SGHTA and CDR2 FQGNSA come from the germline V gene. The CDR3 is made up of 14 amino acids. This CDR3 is CASSLARLAGGDHF. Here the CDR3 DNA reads TGTGCCAGCAGCTTAGCGCGGCTAGCGGGAGGGGACCACTTC.

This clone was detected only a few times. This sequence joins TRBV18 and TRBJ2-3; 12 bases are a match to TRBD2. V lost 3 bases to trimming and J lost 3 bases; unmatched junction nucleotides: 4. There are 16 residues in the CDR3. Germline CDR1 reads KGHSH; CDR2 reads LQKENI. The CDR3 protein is CASSPLAGGPTDTQYF. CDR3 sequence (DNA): TGTGCCAGCTCACCGCTAGCGGGAGGGCCAACAGATACGCAGTATTTT. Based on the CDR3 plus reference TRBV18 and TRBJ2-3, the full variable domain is NAGVMQNPRHLVRRRGQEARLRCSPMKGHSHVYWYRQLPEEGLKFMVYLQKENIIDESGMPKERFSAEFPKEGPSILRIQQVVRGDSAAYFCASSPLAGGPTDTQYFGPGTRLTVL.

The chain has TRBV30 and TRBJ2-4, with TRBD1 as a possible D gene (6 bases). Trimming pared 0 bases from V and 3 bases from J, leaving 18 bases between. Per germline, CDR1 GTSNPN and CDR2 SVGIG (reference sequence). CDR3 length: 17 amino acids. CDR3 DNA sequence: TGTGCCTGGAGTGTACAATGGGGACATGACATCAAAAACATTCAGTACTTC. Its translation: CAWSVQWGHDIKNIQYF.

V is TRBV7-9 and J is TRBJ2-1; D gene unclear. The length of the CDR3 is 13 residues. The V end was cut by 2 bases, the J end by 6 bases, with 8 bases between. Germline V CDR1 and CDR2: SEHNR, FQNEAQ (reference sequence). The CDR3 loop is CASSLTGTNEQFF. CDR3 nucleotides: TGTGCCAGCAGCTTAACCGGAACCAATGAGCAGTTCTTC. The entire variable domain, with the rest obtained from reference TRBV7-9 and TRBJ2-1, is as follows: DTGVSQNPRHKITKRGQNVTFRCDPISEHNRLYWYRQTLGQGPEFLTYFQNEAQLEKSRLLSDRFSAERPKGSFSTLEIQRTEQGDSAMYLCASSLTGTNEQFFGPGTRLTVL.

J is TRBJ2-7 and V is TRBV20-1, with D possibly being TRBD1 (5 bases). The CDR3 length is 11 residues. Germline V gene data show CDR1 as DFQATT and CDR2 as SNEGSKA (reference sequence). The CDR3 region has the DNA TGCAGCTCAGGGCAGGCCTACGAGCAGTACTTC. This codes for CSSGQAYEQYF.

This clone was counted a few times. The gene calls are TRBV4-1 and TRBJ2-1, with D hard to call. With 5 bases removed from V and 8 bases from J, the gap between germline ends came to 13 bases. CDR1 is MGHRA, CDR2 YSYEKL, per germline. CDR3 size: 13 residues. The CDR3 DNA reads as TGCGCCAGCAGCAAGTCCCCGCCCCATGAGCAGTTCTTC. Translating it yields CASSKSPPHEQFF.

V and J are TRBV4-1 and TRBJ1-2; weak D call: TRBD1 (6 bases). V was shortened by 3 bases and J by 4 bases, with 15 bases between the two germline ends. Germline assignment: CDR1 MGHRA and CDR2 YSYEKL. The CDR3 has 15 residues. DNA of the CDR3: TGCGCCAGCAGCCAGGGACATATTGGGGGCTATGGCTACACCTTC. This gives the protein CASSQGHIGGYGYTF.

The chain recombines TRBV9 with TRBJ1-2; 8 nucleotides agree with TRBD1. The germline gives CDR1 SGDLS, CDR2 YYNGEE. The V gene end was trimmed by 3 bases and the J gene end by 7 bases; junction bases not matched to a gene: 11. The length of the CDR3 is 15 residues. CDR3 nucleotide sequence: TGTGCCAGCAGCGAGGGTCCAGGGGGCGCCGGTGGCTACACCTTC. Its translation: CASSEGPGGAGGYTF.

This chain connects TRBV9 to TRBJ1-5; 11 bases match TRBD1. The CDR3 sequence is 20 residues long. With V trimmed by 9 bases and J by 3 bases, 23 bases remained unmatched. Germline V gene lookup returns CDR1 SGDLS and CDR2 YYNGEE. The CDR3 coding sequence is TGTGCCATCGTCATCAACCCCGGGACAGGGGGAGCGGGGGACAATCAGCCCCAGCATTTT. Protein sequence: CAIVINPGTGGAGDNQPQHF.

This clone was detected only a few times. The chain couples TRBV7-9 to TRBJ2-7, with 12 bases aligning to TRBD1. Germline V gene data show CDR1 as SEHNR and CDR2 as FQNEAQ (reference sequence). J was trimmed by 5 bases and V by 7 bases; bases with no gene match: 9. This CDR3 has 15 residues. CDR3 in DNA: TGTGCCAGCATCGGGACCGGGACAGGGGGCGACGAGCAGTACTTC. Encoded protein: CASIGTGTGGDEQYF.

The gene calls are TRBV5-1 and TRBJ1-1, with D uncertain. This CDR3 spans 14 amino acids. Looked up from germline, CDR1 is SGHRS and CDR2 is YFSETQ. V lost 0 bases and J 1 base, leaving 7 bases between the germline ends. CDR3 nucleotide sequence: TGCGCCAGCAGCTTGGAAGGGTCGAACACTGAAGCTTTCTTT. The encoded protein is CASSLEGSNTEAFF.

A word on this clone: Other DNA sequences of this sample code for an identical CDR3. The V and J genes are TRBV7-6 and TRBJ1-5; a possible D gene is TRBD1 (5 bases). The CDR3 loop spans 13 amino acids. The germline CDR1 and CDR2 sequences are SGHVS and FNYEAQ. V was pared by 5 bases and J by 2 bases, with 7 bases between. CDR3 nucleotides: TGTGCCAGCAGCCTCAGGGGCAATCAGCCCCAGCATTTT. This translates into CASSLRGNQPQHF.

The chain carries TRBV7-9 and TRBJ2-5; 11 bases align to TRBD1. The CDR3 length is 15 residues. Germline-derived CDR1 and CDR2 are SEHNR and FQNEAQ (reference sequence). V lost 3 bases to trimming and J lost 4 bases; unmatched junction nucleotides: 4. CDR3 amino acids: CASSFGTGGPETQYF. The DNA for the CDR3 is TGTGCCAGCAGCTTCGGGACAGGGGGTCCAGAGACCCAGTACTTC. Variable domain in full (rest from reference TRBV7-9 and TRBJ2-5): DTGVSQNPRHKITKRGQNVTFRCDPISEHNRLYWYRQTLGQGPEFLTYFQNEAQLEKSRLLSDRFSAERPKGSFSTLEIQRTEQGDSAMYLCASSFGTGGPETQYFGPGTRLLVL.

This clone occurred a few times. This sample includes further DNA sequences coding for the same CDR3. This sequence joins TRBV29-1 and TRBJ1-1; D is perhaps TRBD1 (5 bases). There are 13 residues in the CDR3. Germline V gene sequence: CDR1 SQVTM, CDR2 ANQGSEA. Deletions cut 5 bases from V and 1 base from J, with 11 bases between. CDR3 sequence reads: CSVRGQTNTEAFF. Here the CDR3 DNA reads TGCAGCGTTCGTGGACAAACGAACACTGAAGCTTTCTTT.

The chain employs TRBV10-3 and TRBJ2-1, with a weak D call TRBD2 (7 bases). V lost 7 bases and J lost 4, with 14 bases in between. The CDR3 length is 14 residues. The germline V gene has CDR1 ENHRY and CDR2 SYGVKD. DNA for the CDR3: TGTGCCATCACGTCGGGGGGCGGATACAATGAGCAGTTCTTC. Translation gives CAITSGGGYNEQFF.

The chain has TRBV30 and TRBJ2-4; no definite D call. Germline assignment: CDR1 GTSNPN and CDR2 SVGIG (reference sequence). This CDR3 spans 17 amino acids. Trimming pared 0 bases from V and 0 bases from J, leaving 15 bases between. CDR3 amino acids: CAWSVSRTPVAKNIQYF. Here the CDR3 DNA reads TGTGCCTGGAGTGTAAGTCGGACCCCGGTAGCCAAAAACATTCAGTACTTC.

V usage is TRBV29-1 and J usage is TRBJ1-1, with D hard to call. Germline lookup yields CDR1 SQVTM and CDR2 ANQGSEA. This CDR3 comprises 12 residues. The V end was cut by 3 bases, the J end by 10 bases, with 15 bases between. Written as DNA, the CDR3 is TGCAGCGTTGAGCGCGGTCCTTTGGCAGCTTTCTTT. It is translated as CSVERGPLAAFF.

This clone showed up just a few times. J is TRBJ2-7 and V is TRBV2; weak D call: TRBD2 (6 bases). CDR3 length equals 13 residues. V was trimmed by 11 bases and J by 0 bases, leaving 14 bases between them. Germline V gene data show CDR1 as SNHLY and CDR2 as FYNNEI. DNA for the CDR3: TGTGCCGGGACTGGACCAAGCTCCTACGAGCAGTACTTC. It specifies CAGTGPSSYEQYF.

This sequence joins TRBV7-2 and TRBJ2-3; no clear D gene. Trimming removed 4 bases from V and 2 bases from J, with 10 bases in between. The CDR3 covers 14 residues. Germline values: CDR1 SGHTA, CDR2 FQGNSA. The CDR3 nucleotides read TGTGCCAGCAGCTCGGGTTCGCTCACAGATACGCAGTATTTT. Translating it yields CASSSGSLTDTQYF.

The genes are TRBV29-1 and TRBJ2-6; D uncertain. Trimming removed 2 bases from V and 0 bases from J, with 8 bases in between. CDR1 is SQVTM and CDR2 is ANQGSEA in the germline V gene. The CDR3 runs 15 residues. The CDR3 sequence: CSVERTDSGANVLTF. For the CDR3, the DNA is TGCAGCGTTGAAAGGACCGACTCTGGGGCCAACGTCCTGACTTTC.

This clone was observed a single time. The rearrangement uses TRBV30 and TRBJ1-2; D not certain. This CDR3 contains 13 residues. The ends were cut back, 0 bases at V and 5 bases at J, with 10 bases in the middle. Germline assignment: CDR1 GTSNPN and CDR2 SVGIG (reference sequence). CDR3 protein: CAWSVSTLYGYTF. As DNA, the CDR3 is TGTGCCTGGAGTGTAAGCACTCTGTATGGCTACACCTTC.

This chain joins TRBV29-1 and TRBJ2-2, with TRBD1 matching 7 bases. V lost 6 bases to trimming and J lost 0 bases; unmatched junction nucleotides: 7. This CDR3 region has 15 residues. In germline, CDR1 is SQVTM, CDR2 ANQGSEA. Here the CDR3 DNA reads TGCAGCGTCGGTAAGGGGGCAGCGAACACCGGGGAGCTGTTTTTT. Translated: CSVGKGAANTGELFF.

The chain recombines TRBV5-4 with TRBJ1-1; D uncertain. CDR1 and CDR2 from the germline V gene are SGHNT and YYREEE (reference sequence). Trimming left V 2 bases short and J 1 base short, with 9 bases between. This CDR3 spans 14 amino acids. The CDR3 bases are TGTGCCAGCAGCTTAGACGCCTCGAACACTGAAGCTTTCTTT. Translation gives CASSLDASNTEAFF.

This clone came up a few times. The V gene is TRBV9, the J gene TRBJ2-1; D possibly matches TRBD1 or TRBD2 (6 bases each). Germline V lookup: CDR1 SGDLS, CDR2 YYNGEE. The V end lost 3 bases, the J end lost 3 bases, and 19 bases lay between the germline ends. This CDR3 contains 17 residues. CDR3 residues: CASSAAGHLASYNEQFF. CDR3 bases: TGTGCCAGCAGCGCGGCGGGACACTTAGCTAGCTACAATGAGCAGTTCTTC.

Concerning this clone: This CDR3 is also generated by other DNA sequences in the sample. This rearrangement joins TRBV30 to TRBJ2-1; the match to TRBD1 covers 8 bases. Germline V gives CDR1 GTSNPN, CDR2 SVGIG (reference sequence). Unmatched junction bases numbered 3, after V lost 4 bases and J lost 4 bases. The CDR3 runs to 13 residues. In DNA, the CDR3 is TGTGCCTGGATCCGGGACAGGTACAATGAGCAGTTCTTC. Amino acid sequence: CAWIRDRYNEQFF. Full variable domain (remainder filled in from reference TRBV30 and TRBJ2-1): SQTIHQWPATLVQPVGSPLSLECTVEGTSNPNLYWYRQAAGRGLQLLFYSVGIGQISSEVPQNLSASRPQDRQFILSSKKLLLSDSGFYLCAWIRDRYNEQFFGPGTRLTVL.

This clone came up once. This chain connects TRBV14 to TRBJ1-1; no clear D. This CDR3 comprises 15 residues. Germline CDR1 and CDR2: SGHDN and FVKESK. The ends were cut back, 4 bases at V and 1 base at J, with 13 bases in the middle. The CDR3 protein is CASSPLILANTEAFF. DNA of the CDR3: TGTGCCAGCAGCCCCCTCATCTTGGCGAACACTGAAGCTTTCTTT.